The 10 T cell receptor beta chains below come from one sample, sequenced in a study of T cells in Graves' hyperthyroidism and ophthalmopathy. Researchers took RNA transcripts and amplified the TCR beta CDR3 regions from them. An initial round of RT-PCR targeting the TCR CDR3 relied on the HTBI primer set. TCRdb passed the multiplex PCR reads through MiXCR, listing each CDR3 protein once. Among more than 350,000 distinct CDR3 sequences listed, 14% were seen once. The sample was blood. All receptors come from a woman in her 30s with Graves' ophthalmopathy.

This sequence joins TRBV27 and TRBJ1-4; D gene ambiguous. The CDR3 is made up of 15 amino acids. The germline V gene encodes CDR1 MNHEY and CDR2 SMNVEV (reference sequence). V lost 7 bases, J lost 2 bases, and 14 bases lay in between. The CDR3 DNA is TGTGCCAGCACCACCTCTGGGTTTACTAATGAAAAACTGTTTTTT. Its protein product is CASTTSGFTNEKLFF.

This clonotype was recorded many times. The chain joins TRBV28 to TRBJ1-2; D gene ambiguous. The CDR3 covers 14 residues. The germline V and J ends were trimmed by 2 bases and 3 bases, with 10 bases remaining between them. The germline V gene has CDR1 MDHEN and CDR2 SYDVKM. In nucleotides, the CDR3 is TGTGCCAGCAGTTTAATCCGAAACTACTATGGCTACACCTTC. It is translated as CASSLIRNYYGYTF.

This clonotype is a singleton in its sample. Possible read error: a much larger clone is one base away. The gene calls are TRBV28 and TRBJ1-4, with D possibly being TRBD1 (5 bases). The CDR3 runs 14 residues. Germline V CDR1 and CDR2: MDHEN, SYDVKM. Trimming took off 2 bases at V and 7 bases at J, with 11 bases between the two ends. The CDR3 DNA sequence: TGTGCCAGCAGTTTAATGGACAATAGTGAAAAACTGTTTTTT. It translates to CASSLMDNSEKLFF.

The J gene is TRBJ2-7, the V gene TRBV2, with 7 positions matching TRBD1. This CDR3 is built from 15 residues. V was clipped by 4 bases and J by 1 base; unmatched bases: 7. CDR1 SNHLY and CDR2 FYNNEI come from the germline V gene. CDR3: CASSGGGRSSYEQYF. The CDR3 nucleotides are TGTGCCAGCAGTGGAGGGGGCAGAAGTTCCTACGAGCAGTACTTC. Using reference TRBV2 and TRBJ2-7 for the parts outside the CDR3, the full variable domain is EPEVTQTPSHQVTQMGQEVILRCVPISNHLYFYWYRQILGQKVEFLVSFYNNEISEKSEIFDDQFSVERPDGSNFTLKIRSTKLEDSAMYFCASSGGGRSSYEQYFGPGTRLTVT.

This clonotype was seen only a few times. The chain employs TRBV20-1 and TRBJ2-6, with unresolved D. Germline lookup yields CDR1 DFQATT and CDR2 SNEGSKA (reference sequence). Deletions cut 2 bases from V and 0 bases from J, with 14 bases between. The CDR3 contains 17 residues. The CDR3 here is CSARITAKISGANVLTF. The CDR3 DNA is TGCAGTGCTAGAATAACTGCGAAGATCTCTGGGGCCAACGTCCTGACTTTC.

The sample holds many counts of this clonotype. This chain joins TRBV6-1 and TRBJ2-3, with D possibly TRBD1 on 6 matching bases. Germline V gene data show CDR1 as MNHNS and CDR2 as SASEGT. The length of the CDR3 is 17 residues. V lost 5 bases and J lost 6, with 24 bases in between. CDR3 loop: CASSYTNPTGGFDTQYF. CDR3 bases: TGTGCCAGCAGTTACACTAATCCGACAGGAGGATTTGATACGCAGTATTTT.

This clonotype was seen a few times. V and J are TRBV5-1 and TRBJ2-3, with D possibly being TRBD2 (6 bases). Germline V gives CDR1 SGHRS, CDR2 YFSETQ. V lost 0 bases and J 0 bases, leaving 11 bases between the germline ends. There are 16 residues in the CDR3. This CDR3 is CASSLAGGMSTDTQYF. CDR3 nucleotide sequence: TGCGCCAGCAGCTTGGCGGGCGGGATGAGCACAGATACGCAGTATTTT.

This clonotype came up many times. This chain uses TRBV30 with TRBJ2-5; D may match TRBD1 or TRBD2 (6 bases each). V shed 0 bases and J shed 12 bases, with 14 bases lying between them. Per germline, CDR1 GTSNPN and CDR2 SVGIG (reference sequence). This CDR3 is built from 12 residues. The CDR3 bases are TGTGCCTGGAGTGTGGGGGGCGGAATGAAGTACTTC. It yields the protein CAWSVGGGMKYF.

The sample holds many counts of this clonotype. The V and J genes are TRBV20-1 and TRBJ2-5; 9 nucleotides line up with TRBD2. In germline, CDR1 is DFQATT, CDR2 SNEGSKA (reference sequence). The V and J ends lost 1 base and 5 bases, in that order; junction bases with no gene match: 11. CDR3 length: 16 amino acids. The CDR3 loop is CSARGNLAGFAETQYF. CDR3 in DNA: TGCAGTGCTAGAGGAAATCTAGCGGGGTTCGCGGAGACCCAGTACTTC.

This clonotype appeared many times. The chain recombines TRBV20-1 with TRBJ1-1; no definite D call. V dropped 2 bases and J dropped 10 bases, with 26 bases sitting between them. This CDR3 region has 16 residues. Germline loops: CDR1 DFQATT, CDR2 SNEGSKA (reference sequence). CDR3 region: CSARTILGGSKGIAFF. CDR3 nucleotides: TGCAGTGCTAGAACAATCTTAGGAGGGTCTAAGGGAATAGCTTTCTTT.